The rows below give T cell receptor beta chains drawn from one sample of a study of shared clonotypes between healthy human individuals. Libraries were prepared by immunoSEQ multiplex PCR; TCRdb keeps only in-frame clonotypes and omits some of them. The sample has around 2.1 million clones, approximately 94% seen once; the top ten hold roughly 0.13%. Sample: naive CD4+ T cells sorted from blood. These receptors came from a man between 18 and 35 years old in good health. The CDR3 runs from the conserved cysteine through the conserved F or W. Each record gives: D gene, clone size, J gene, V gene, CDR3 protein, CDR3 DNA. A D gene is named only where the DNA matches it firmly. Where a row states a size, it is once, few, many or the class of an expanded clone; other rows omit it.

>-|-|TRBJ2-5|TRBV5-5
CASSLAVHQETQYF
TGTGCCAGCAGCTTGGCTGTGCATCAAGAGACCCAGTACTTC
>-|-|TRBJ1-4|TRBV21-1
CASSKRYEKLFF
TGTGCCAGCAGCAAAAGGTATGAAAAACTGTTTTTT
>TRBD2|-|TRBJ2-1|TRBV7-9
CASSSRLAGDLNEQFF
TGTGCCAGCAGCTCTCGGCTAGCGGGAGACCTCAATGAGCAGTTCTTC
>-|-|TRBJ1-6|TRBV29-1
CSVEVVFPPRDSVSSYNSPLHF
TGCAGCGTTGAAGTTGTGTTCCCCCCGAGGGATTCCGTTAGCTCCTATAATTCACCCCTCCACTTT
>-|-|TRBJ1-2|TRBV4-1
CASSPSIIGVGNYGYTF
TGCGCCAGCAGTCCTTCGATTATAGGGGTGGGAAACTATGGCTACACCTTC
>TRBD2|-|TRBJ2-1|TRBV30
CAWSVHRASRTSGGIVNEQFF
TGTGCCTGGAGTGTACATCGCGCAAGCCGGACTAGCGGGGGGATAGTCAATGAGCAGTTCTTC
>TRBD1|-|TRBJ1-1|TRBV10-3
CAISESGTGIRGTEAFF
TGTGCCATCAGTGAGTCGGGGACAGGGATACGGGGCACTGAAGCTTTCTTT
>-|-|TRBJ2-3|TRBV10-3
CAISDDIPSTDTQYF
TGTGCCATCAGTGATGACATCCCGAGCACAGATACGCAGTATTTT
>TRBD2|-|TRBJ2-3|TRBV9
CASSEPGLAGARVRADTQYF
TGTGCCAGCAGCGAGCCGGGACTAGCGGGGGCACGGGTCCGCGCAGATACGCAGTATTTT
>-|-|TRBJ2-3|TRBV10-1
CASSEGTPSTSTDTQYF
TGCGCCAGCAGTGAAGGGACTCCCAGCACTAGCACAGATACGCAGTATTTT
>TRBD1|-|TRBJ2-5|TRBV29-1
CSVDRGTETQYF
TGCAGCGTTGACAGGGGGACAGAGACCCAGTACTTC
>-|-|TRBJ2-2|TRBV7-9
CASSLQSRGELFF
TGTGCCAGCAGCTTGCAGTCTAGGGGGGAGCTGTTTTTT
>-|-|TRBJ1-2|TRBV2
CASSHPSGVNYGYTF
TGTGCCAGCAGTCACCCATCAGGGGTAAACTATGGCTACACCTTC
>TRBD2|-|TRBJ2-7|TRBV5-4
CASSSSEGRASEQYF
TGTGCCAGCAGCTCCTCCGAGGGGAGGGCAAGCGAGCAGTACTTC
>TRBD2|-|TRBJ2-4|TRBV28
CASSLWPGLAGILAKNIQYF
TGTGCCAGCAGTTTATGGCCGGGACTAGCGGGGATACTAGCCAAAAACATTCAGTACTTC
>TRBD1|-|TRBJ1-6|TRBV2
CASSAGTGLRNSPLHF
TGTGCCAGCAGCGCCGGGACAGGTTTAAGGAATTCACCCCTCCACTTT
>-|once|TRBJ2-3|TRBV20-1
CSAGPDTQYF
TGCAGTGCAGGACCAGATACGCAGTATTTT
>-|-|TRBJ1-1|TRBV6-5
CASRSGLGTEAFF
TGTGCCAGCAGATCGGGCCTGGGCACTGAAGCTTTCTTT
>TRBD1|-|TRBJ1-4|TRBV4-3
CASSLESGTGMEKLFF
TGCGCCAGCAGCCTAGAATCCGGGACAGGGATGGAAAAACTGTTTTTT
>TRBD1|-|TRBJ2-7|TRBV7-2
CASSWRTGAPKDYEQYF
TGTGCCAGCAGCTGGAGGACAGGGGCACCCAAGGACTACGAGCAGTACTTC
>-|-|TRBJ2-3|TRBV7-9
CASSLGYGTQYF
TGTGCCAGCAGCTTAGGATACGGTACGCAGTATTTT
>TRBD1|-|TRBJ2-5|TRBV19
CASSGQVAGETQYF
TGTGCCAGTAGCGGACAGGTGGCGGGAGAGACCCAGTACTTC
>-|-|TRBJ1-2|TRBV30
CAWSPREGYGYTF
TGTGCCTGGAGCCCCAGGGAAGGGTATGGCTACACCTTC
>-|-|TRBJ1-6|TRBV6-1
CASSEIGQGIWSPLHF
TGTGCCAGCAGTGAAATTGGGCAGGGGATTTGGTCACCCCTCCACTTT
>-|-|TRBJ1-6|TRBV19
CASSFRTEVNSPLHF
TGTGCCAGTAGTTTTCGGACAGAAGTTAATTCACCCCTCCACTTT
>-|-|TRBJ2-5|TRBV6-5
CASSYSSAGLETQYF
TGTGCCAGCAGTTATTCCAGCGCGGGATTAGAGACCCAGTACTTC
>TRBD2|-|TRBJ2-1|TRBV5-4
CASSLITSGGYSYNEQFF
TGTGCCAGCAGCTTGATAACTAGCGGGGGGTATTCCTACAATGAGCAGTTCTTC
>-|-|TRBJ2-5|TRBV7-2
CASSQGETQYF
TGTGCCAGCAGCCAGGGGGAGACCCAGTACTTC
>-|once|TRBJ2-5|TRBV27
CASSTLALGETQYF
TGTGCCAGCAGCACGCTAGCCCTCGGGGAGACCCAGTACTTC
>TRBD1|-|TRBJ2-3|TRBV12-5
CASGLGTGVTDTQYF
TGTGCTAGTGGTTTAGGGACAGGGGTGACAGATACGCAGTATTTT
>-|-|TRBJ2-7|TRBV18
CASSREQGGYEQYF
TGTGCCAGCTCACGGGAACAGGGAGGATACGAGCAGTACTTC
>-|-|TRBJ2-5|TRBV7-9
CASSEGRETQYF
TGTGCCAGCAGCGAAGGGAGGGAGACCCAGTACTTC
>TRBD1|-|TRBJ1-4|TRBV28
CASSPQGAGKLFF
TGTGCCAGCTCCCCTCAGGGGGCAGGAAAACTGTTTTTT
>-|-|TRBJ2-7|TRBV7-9
CASSGAQGRSYEQYF
TGTGCCAGCAGCGGGGCGCAGGGACGGTCCTACGAGCAGTACTTC
>-|-|TRBJ2-2|TRBV5-4
CASSGSSMRGGTGELFF
TGTGCCAGCAGCGGGAGTTCTATGCGGGGTGGCACCGGGGAGCTGTTTTTT
>-|-|TRBJ2-6|TRBV4-3
CASSQVSISGANVLTF
TGCGCCAGCAGCCAAGTCAGTATCTCTGGGGCCAACGTCCTGACTTTC
>-|-|TRBJ2-7|TRBV12-5
CASGPRGAGYEQYF
TGTGCTAGTGGTCCTAGGGGGGCGGGGTACGAGCAGTACTTC
>TRBD1|-|TRBJ2-2|TRBV6-6
CASNPEGQGVPGELFF
TGTGCCAGCAATCCCGAAGGACAGGGTGTTCCCGGGGAGCTGTTTTTT
>TRBD1|few|TRBJ1-1|TRBV6-1
CASSEQGVEAFF
TGTGCCAGCAGTGAACAGGGGGTGGAGGCTTTCTTT
>TRBD2|-|TRBJ2-3|TRBV6-6
CASSYGALASTDTQYF
TGTGCCAGCAGTTACGGCGCACTAGCGAGCACAGATACGCAGTATTTT
>-|-|TRBJ2-7|TRBV6-6
CASSPQSSSYEQYF
TGTGCCAGCAGCCCACAGTCTAGCTCCTACGAGCAGTACTTC
>-|-|TRBJ1-6|TRBV25-1
CASKIQNNSPLHF
TGTGCCAGCAAAATACAGAATAATTCACCCCTCCACTTT
>-|-|TRBJ1-4|TRBV5-1
CASSRNPNENEKLFF
TGCGCCAGCAGCAGGAATCCGAACGAGAATGAAAAACTGTTTTTT